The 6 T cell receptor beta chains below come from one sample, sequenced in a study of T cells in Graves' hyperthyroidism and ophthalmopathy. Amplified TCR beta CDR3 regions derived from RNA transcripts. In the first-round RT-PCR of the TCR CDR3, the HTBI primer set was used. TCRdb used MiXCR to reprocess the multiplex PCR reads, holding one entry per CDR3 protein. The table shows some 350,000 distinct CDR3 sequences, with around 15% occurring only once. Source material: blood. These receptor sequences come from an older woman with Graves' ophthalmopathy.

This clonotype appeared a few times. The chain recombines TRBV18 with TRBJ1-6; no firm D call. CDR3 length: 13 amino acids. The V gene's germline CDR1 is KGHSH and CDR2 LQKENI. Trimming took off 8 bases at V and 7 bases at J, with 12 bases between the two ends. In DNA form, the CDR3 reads TGTGCCAGCACGACCGTGGGGAATTCACCCCTCCACTTT. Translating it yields CASTTVGNSPLHF. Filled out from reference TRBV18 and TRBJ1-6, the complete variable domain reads NAGVMQNPRHLVRRRGQEARLRCSPMKGHSHVYWYRQLPEEGLKFMVYLQKENIIDESGMPKERFSAEFPKEGPSILRIQQVVRGDSAAYFCASTTVGNSPLHFGNGTRLTVT.

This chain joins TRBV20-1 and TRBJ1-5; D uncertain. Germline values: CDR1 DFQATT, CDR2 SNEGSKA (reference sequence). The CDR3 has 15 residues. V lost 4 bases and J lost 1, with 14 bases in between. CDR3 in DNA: TGCAGTGCTACGGGCATGGGTCGGAGCAATCAGCCCCAGCATTTT. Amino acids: CSATGMGRSNQPQHF.

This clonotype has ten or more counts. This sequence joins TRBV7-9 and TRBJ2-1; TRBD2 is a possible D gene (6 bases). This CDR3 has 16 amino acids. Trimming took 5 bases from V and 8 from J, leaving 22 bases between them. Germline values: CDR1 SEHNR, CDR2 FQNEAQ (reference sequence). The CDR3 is CASSRATGLASYEQFF. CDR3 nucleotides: TGTGCCAGCAGCCGCGCCACGGGCCTAGCGAGCTATGAGCAGTTCTTC.

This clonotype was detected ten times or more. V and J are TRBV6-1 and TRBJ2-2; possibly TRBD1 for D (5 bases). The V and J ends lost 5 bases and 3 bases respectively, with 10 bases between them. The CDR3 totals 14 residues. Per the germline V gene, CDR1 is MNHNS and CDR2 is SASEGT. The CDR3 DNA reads TGTGCCAGCAGTTTGTTCAGGGACACCGGGGAGCTGTTTTTT. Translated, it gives CASSLFRDTGELFF.

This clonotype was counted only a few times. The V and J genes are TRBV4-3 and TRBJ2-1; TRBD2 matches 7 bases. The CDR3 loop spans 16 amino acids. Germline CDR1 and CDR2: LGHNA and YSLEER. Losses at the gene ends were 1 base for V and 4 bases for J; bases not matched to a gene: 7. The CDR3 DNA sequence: TGCGCCAGCAGCCAAGGTTTGGGAGGGAGATACAATGAGCAGTTCTTC. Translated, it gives CASSQGLGGRYNEQFF.

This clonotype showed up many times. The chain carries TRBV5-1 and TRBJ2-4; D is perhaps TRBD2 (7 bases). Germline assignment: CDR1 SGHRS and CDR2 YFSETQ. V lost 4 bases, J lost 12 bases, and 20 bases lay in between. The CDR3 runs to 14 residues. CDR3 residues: CASSPGGGGQPQYF. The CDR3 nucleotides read TGCGCCAGCAGCCCGGGGGGCGGTGGACAGCCTCAGTACTTC.